Listed below are T cell receptor beta chains from one sample, sequenced in a study of response to subunit inactivated influenza vaccine. TCRdb used MiXCR to reprocess the RT-PCR reads, holding one entry per CDR3 protein. Of fewer than 650,000 distinct CDR3 sequences listed, over 10% are singletons. The starting material was PBMCs from blood, obtained roughly 47 days after vaccination. Receptor source: a man aged 45 to 65 who received an inactivated influenza vaccine. The CDR3 runs from the conserved cysteine through the conserved F or W. The D gene is left open where the match is weak. A row's size may be missing; if present it is once, few, many or a size class.

cdr3_length	d_call	v_call	j_call	clone_size	cdr3_nt	cdr3_aa
13	-	TRBV20-1	TRBJ2-5	many	TGCAGTGCTAGAGATGTCGGGGTAGAGACCCAGTACTTC	CSARDVGVETQYF
16	-	TRBV6-5	TRBJ2-3	-	TGTGCCAGCAGTTACTCGGCAGGGGCCGGCGCAGATACGCAGTATTTT	CASSYSAGAGADTQYF
16	-	TRBV29-1	TRBJ1-1	-	TGCAGCGTTGTCGGTGGGGTAGGGGGGGATCGGACTGAAGCTTTCTTT	CSVVGGVGGDRTEAFF
14	-	TRBV6-2/TRBV6-3	TRBJ1-5	many	TGTGCCAGCAGTTACCCCCCGGGCTCACAGCCCCAGCATTTT	CASSYPPGSQPQHF
13	TRBD2	TRBV28	TRBJ2-2	-	TGTGCCAGCAGTTGGGAGGGCAGCGGGGAGCTGTTTTTT	CASSWEGSGELFF
15	-	TRBV29-1	TRBJ2-1	many	TGCAGCGTTGAATATCCGGGAATCGTCCACAATGAGCAGTTCTTC	CSVEYPGIVHNEQFF
15	-	TRBV5-5	TRBJ1-1	-	TGTGCCAGCAGCTTGGCTGGGGGGATTAACACTGAAGCTTTCTTT	CASSLAGGINTEAFF
14	-	TRBV7-9	TRBJ2-2	many	TGTGCCAGCAGCTCCCGGCGGGACACCGGGGAGCTGTTTTTT	CASSSRRDTGELFF
15	TRBD1	TRBV7-9	TRBJ2-7	-	TGTGCCAGCAGCTTGAGGACAGGCCTCTCCTACGAGCAGTACTTC	CASSLRTGLSYEQYF
15	TRBD1	TRBV3-1	TRBJ2-3	-	TGTGCCAGCAGCTCCGGGACAGTTGACACAGATACGCAGTATTTT	CASSSGTVDTDTQYF
15	TRBD1	TRBV5-1	TRBJ1-4	few	TGCGCCAGCAGCTTGGCGGGACAGCTTAATGAAAAACTGTTTTTT	CASSLAGQLNEKLFF